A single T cell receptor (beta chain) is shown here with its context. This record comes from a study of blood T cell repertoires in COVID-19. Overall study context: T cells, B-cell-depleted T cells, or PBMCs supplied cDNA or gDNA.

Categorization into cohorts depended on clinical history that participants reported. Germline V lookup: CDR1 LGHDT, CDR2 YNNKEL (reference sequence). Trimming shortened V by 1 base and J by 6 bases, and 17 bases separated the two germline ends. This CDR3 spans 16 amino acids. In the source study's methods: Nucleated cell counts were estimated from reference gene primer amplification. TCRdb's table, derived via immunoSEQ multiplex PCR, lists solely in-frame clones and lacks some. D and trimming were read from the DNA, whereas the V and J calls and clone size are those reported in that table. The repertoire holds roughly 250,000 clones, with approximately 86% as singletons.

The receptor was derived from a woman in her forties or fifties who had recovered from COVID-19. The genes are TRBV3-1 (or the pseudogene TRBV3-2) and TRBJ2-3; D not certain. The sequenced sample consisted of PBMCs or T cells enriched from blood (not recorded which). The CDR3 reads CASSQGRFYAADTQYF. The DNA of the CDR3 is TGTGCCAGCAGCCAAGGCAGGTTTTACGCTGCCGATACGCAGTATTTT.